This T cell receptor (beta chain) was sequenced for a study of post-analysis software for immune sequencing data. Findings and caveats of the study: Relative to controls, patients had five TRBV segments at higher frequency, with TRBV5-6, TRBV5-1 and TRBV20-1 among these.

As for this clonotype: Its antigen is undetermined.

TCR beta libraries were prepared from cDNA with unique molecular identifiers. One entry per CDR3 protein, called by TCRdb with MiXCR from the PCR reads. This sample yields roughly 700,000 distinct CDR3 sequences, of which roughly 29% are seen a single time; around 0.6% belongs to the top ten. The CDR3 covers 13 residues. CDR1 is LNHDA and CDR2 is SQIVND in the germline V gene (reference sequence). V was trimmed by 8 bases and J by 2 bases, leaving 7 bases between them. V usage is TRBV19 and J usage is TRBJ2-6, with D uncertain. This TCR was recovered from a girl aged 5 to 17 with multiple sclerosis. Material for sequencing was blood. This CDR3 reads CASGPAGANVLTF. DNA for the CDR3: TGTGCCAGTGGGCCAGCTGGGGCCAACGTCCTGACTTTC. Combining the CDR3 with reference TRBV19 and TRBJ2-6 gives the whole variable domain DGGITQSPKYLFRKEGQNVTLSCEQNLNHDAMYWYRQDPGQGLRLIYYSQIVNDFQKGDIAEGYSVSREKKESFPLTVTSAQKNPTAFYLCASGPAGANVLTFGAGSRLTVL.